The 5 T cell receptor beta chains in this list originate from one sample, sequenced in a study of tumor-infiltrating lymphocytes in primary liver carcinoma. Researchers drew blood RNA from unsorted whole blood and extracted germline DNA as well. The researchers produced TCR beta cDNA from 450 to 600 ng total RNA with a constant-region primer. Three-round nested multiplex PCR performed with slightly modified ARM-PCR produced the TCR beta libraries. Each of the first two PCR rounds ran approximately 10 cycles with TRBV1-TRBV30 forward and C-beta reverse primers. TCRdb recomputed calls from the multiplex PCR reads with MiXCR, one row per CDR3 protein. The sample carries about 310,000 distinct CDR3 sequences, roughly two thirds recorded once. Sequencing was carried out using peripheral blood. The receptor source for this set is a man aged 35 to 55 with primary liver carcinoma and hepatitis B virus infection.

The DNA for the CDR3 is TGTGCCAGCAGCTCAAGACAGATTACCTCATACGAGCAGTACTTC. The encoded protein is CASSSRQITSYEQYF. The chain couples TRBV7-9 to TRBJ2-7; TRBD1 is a possible D gene (5 bases). The V gene lost 4 bases and the J gene lost 4 bases, with 17 bases spanning the gap. CDR3 length equals 15 residues. Germline CDR1 reads SEHNR; CDR2 reads FQNEAQ (reference sequence).

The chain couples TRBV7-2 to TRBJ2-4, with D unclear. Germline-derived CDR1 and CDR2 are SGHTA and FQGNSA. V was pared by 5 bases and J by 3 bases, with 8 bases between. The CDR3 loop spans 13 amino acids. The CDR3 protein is CASSPRSKNIQYF. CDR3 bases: TGTGCCAGCAGCCCCCGGAGCAAAAACATTCAGTACTTC.

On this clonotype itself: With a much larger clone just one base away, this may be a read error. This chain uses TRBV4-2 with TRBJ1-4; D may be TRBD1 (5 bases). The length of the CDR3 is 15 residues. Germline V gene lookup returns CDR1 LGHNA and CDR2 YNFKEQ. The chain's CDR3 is CASGQDGGNGEKLFF. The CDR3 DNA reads TGTGCCAGCGGCCAAGATGGGGGAAACGGAGAAAAACTGTTTTTT.

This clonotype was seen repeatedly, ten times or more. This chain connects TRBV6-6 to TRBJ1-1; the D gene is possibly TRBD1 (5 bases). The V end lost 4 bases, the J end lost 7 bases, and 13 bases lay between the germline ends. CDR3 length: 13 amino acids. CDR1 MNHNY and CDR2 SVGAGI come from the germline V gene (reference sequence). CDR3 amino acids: CASSLGLANEAFF. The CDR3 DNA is TGTGCCAGCAGTTTGGGGCTGGCAAATGAAGCTTTCTTT.

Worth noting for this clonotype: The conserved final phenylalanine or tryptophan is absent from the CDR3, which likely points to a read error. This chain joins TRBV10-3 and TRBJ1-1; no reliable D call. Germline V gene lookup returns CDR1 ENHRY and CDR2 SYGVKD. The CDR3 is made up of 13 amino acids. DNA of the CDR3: TGTGTCATCAGTGAGAAACAGAGCACTGAAGCTTTCTCT. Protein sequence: CVISEKQSTEAFS.